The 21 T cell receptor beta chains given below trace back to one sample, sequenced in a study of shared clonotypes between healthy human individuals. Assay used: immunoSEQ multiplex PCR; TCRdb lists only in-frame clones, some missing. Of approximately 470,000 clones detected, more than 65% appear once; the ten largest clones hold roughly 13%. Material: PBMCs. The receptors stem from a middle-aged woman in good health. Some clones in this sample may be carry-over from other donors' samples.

CDR3: CASSPLSGVANEKLFF. The CDR3 DNA follows: TGTGCCAGCAGCCCCCTTTCGGGGGTGGCTAATGAAAAACTGTTTTTT. The J gene is TRBJ1-4, the V gene TRBV4-2; a weak D match, TRBD1 (5 bases). The CDR3 is 16 amino acids. V lost 4 bases to trimming and J lost 3 bases, with 15 bases between them. The germline CDR1 and CDR2 sequences are LGHNA and YNFKEQ.

CDR3 sequence (DNA): TGCGCCAGCAGCAGCATTAGCACAGATACGCAGTATTTT. Its translation: CASSSISTDTQYF. The rearrangement links TRBV5-1 to TRBJ2-3; D unresolved. V lost 4 bases, J lost 0 bases, and 6 bases lay in between. Germline lookup yields CDR1 SGHRS and CDR2 YFSETQ. The CDR3 length is 13 residues.

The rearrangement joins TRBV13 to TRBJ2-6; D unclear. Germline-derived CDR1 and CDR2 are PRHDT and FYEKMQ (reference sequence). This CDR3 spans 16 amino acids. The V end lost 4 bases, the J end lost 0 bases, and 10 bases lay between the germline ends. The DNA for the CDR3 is TGTGCCAGCAGCTACACGGTACGCTCTGGGGCCAACGTCCTGACTTTC. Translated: CASSYTVRSGANVLTF.

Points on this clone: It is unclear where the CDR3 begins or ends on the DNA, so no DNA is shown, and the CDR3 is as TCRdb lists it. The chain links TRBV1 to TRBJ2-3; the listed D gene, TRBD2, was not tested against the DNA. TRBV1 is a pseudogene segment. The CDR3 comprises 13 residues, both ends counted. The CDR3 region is CTSVGGGTDTQYF.

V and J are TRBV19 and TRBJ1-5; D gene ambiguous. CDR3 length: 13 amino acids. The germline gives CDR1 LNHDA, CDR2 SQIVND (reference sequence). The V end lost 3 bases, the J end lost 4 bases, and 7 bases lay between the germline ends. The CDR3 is CASSMTDNQPQHF. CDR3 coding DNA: TGTGCCAGTAGTATGACGGATAATCAGCCCCAGCATTTT.

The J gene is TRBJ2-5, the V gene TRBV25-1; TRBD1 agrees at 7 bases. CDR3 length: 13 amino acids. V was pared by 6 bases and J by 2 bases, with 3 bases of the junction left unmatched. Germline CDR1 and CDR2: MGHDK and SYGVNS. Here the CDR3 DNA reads TGTGCCAGCAGGCGGACAGGACAAGAGACCCAGTACTTC. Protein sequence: CASRRTGQETQYF.

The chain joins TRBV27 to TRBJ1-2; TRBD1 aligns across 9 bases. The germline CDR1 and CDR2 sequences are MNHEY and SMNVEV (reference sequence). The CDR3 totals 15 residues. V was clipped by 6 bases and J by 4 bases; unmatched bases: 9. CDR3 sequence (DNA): TGTGCCAGCAGCTCCGGGACAGGGCTCCTCTATGGCTACACCTTC. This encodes CASSSGTGLLYGYTF.

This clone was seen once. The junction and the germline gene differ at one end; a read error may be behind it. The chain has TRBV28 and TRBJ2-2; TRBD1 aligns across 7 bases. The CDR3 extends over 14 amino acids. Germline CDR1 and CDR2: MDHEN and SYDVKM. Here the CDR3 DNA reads TGTGCCAGCAGTTTTTTGGGTTACACAGGGGAGCTGTCTTTT. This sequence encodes CASSFLGYTGELSF.

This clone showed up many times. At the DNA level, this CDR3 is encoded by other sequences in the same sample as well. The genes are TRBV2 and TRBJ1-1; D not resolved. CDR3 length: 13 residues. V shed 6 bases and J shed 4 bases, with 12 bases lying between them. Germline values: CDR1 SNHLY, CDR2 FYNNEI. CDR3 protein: CASRATGGTEAFF. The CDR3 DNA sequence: TGTGCCAGCAGAGCAACCGGTGGCACTGAAGCTTTCTTT. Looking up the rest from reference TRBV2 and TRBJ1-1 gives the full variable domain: EPEVTQTPSHQVTQMGQEVILRCVPISNHLYFYWYRQILGQKVEFLVSFYNNEISEKSEIFDDQFSVERPDGSNFTLKIRSTKLEDSAMYFCASRATGGTEAFFGQGTRLTVV.

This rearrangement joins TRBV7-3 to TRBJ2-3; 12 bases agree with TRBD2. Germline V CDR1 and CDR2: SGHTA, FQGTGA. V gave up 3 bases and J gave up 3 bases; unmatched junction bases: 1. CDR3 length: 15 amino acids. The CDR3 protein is CASSFLAGGTDTQYF. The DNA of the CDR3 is TGTGCCAGCAGCTTTCTAGCGGGAGGGACAGATACGCAGTATTTT.

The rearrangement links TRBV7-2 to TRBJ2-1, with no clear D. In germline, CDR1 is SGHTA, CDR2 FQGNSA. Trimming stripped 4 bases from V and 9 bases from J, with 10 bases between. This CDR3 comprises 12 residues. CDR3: CASSSWTGEQFF. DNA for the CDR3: TGTGCCAGCAGCTCCTGGACGGGTGAGCAGTTCTTC.

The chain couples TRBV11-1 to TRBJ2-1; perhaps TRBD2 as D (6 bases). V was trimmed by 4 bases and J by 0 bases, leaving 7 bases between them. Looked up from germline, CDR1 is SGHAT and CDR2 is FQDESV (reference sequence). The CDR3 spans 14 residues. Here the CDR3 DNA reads TGTGCCAGCAGCTACGGGGGCTCCTACAATGAGCAGTTCTTC. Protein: CASSYGGSYNEQFF.

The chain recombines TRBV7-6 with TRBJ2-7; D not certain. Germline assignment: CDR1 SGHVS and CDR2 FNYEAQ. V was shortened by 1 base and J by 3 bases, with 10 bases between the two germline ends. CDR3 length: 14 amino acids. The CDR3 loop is CASSLGVGIYEQYF. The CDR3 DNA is TGTGCCAGCAGCTTAGGAGTAGGTATCTACGAGCAGTACTTC.

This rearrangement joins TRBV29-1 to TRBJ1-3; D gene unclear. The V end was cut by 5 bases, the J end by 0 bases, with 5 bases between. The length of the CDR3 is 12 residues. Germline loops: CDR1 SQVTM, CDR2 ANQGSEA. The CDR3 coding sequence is TGCAGCGTTAAATACTCTGGAAACACCATATATTTT. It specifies CSVKYSGNTIYF.

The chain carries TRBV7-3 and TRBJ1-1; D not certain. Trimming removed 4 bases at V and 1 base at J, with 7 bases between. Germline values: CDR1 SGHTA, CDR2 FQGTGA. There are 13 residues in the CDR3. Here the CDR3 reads CASSSDPNTEAFF. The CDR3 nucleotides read TGTGCCAGCAGCTCTGACCCGAACACTGAAGCTTTCTTT.

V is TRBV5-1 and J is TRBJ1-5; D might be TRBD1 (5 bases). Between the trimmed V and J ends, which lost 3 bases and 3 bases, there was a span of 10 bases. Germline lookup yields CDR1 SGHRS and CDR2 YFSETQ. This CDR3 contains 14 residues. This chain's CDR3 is CASSSGPNNQPQHF. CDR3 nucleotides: TGCGCCAGCAGCTCGGGACCGAACAATCAGCCCCAGCATTTT. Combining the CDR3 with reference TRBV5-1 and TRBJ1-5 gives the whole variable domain KAGVTQTPRYLIKTRGQQVTLSCSPISGHRSVSWYQQTPGQGLQFLFEYFSETQRNKGNFPGRFSGRQFSNSRSEMNVSTLELGDSALYLCASSSGPNNQPQHFGDGTRLSIL.

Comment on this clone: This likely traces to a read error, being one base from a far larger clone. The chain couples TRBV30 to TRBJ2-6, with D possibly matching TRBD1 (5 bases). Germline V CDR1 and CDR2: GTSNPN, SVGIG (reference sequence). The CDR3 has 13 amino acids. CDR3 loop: CAWSFGGANFLTF. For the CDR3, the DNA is TGTGCCTGGAGTTTTGGTGGGGCCAACTTCCTGACTTTC.

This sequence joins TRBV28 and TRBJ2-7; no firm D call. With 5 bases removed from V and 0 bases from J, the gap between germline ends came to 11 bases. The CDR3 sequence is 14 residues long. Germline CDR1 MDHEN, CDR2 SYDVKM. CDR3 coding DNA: TGTGCCAGCAGTACCTACACACGCTCCTACGAGCAGTACTTC. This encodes CASSTYTRSYEQYF.

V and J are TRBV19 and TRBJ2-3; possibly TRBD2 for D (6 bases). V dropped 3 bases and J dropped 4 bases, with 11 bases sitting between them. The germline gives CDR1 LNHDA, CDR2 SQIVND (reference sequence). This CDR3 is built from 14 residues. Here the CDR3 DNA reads TGTGCCAGTAGTATTGGGGGGTCGTCAGATACGCAGTATTTT. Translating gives CASSIGGSSDTQYF.

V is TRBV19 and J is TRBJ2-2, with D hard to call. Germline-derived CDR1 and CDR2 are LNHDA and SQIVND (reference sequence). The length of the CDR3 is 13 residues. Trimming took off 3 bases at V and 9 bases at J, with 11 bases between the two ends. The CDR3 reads CASSISGVRELFF. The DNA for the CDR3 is TGTGCCAGTAGTATTTCTGGGGTTCGGGAGCTGTTTTTT.

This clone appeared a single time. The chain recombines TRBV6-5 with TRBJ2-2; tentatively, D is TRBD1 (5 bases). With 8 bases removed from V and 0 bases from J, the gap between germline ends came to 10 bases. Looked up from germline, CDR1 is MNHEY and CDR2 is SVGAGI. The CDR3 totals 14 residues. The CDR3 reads CASPRQSNTGELFF. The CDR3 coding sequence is TGTGCCAGCCCCAGACAGTCGAACACCGGGGAGCTGTTTTTT.